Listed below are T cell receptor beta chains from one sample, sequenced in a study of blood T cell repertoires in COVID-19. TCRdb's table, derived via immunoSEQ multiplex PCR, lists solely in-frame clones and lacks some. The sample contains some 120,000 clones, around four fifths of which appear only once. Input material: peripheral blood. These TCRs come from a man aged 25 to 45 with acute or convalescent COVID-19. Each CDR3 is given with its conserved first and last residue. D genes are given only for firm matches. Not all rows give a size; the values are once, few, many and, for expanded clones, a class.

CDR3nt: TGTGCCAGCAGTGATGGTCGGAGGGGCGGAAGGAACACTGAAGCTTTCTTT
CDR3aa: CASSDGRRGGRNTEAFF
v_gene: TRBV25-1
abundance: -
j_gene: TRBJ1-1
d_gene: -

CDR3nt: TGTGCCAGCAGCACTAGGGACAGTTTGGATGAAAAACTGTTTTTT
CDR3aa: CASSTRDSLDEKLFF
v_gene: TRBV9
abundance: -
j_gene: TRBJ1-4
d_gene: TRBD1

CDR3nt: TGTGCCAGCACCCAACTAGCGGGGGGCACCTACGAGCAGTACTTC
CDR3aa: CASTQLAGGTYEQYF
v_gene: TRBV6-5
abundance: few
j_gene: TRBJ2-7
d_gene: TRBD2

CDR3nt: TGCGCCAGCAGCCAAGACCGTACCGCGCCCGAGCAGTACTTC
CDR3aa: CASSQDRTAPEQYF
v_gene: TRBV4-1
abundance: -
j_gene: TRBJ2-7
d_gene: -

CDR3nt: TGCGCCAGCAGTGATGGGACTAGCCTCCTAAGCTCCTACAATGAGCAGTTCTTC
CDR3aa: CASSDGTSLLSSYNEQFF
v_gene: TRBV10-1
abundance: once
j_gene: TRBJ2-1
d_gene: TRBD2

CDR3nt: TGCGCCAGCAGCTTGGGAGCGGCCCGCAATGAGCAGTTCTTC
CDR3aa: CASSLGAARNEQFF
v_gene: TRBV5-1
abundance: -
j_gene: TRBJ2-1
d_gene: -

CDR3nt: TGTGCCAGCAGACACCCGTCTAATGAAAAACTGTTTTTT
CDR3aa: CASRHPSNEKLFF
v_gene: TRBV12-3/TRBV12-4
abundance: -
j_gene: TRBJ1-4
d_gene: -

CDR3nt: TGTGCCAGCAGTCGCGAGGCCCACAACAATGAGCAGTTCTTC
CDR3aa: CASSREAHNNEQFF
v_gene: TRBV6-4
abundance: -
j_gene: TRBJ2-1
d_gene: -

CDR3nt: TGTGGTTTGGGACGGACAGGGACTGAAGCTTTCTTT
CDR3aa: CGLGRTGTEAFF
v_gene: TRBV30
abundance: -
j_gene: TRBJ1-1
d_gene: TRBD1

CDR3nt: TGTGCCAGTCTCGGCAGGCTCGAAGCTTTCTTT
CDR3aa: CASLGRLEAFF
v_gene: TRBV19
abundance: once
j_gene: TRBJ1-1
d_gene: -

CDR3nt: TGTGCCAGCACTTTCGGGGGTCTGGAGACCCAGTACTTC
CDR3aa: CASTFGGLETQYF
v_gene: TRBV5-4
abundance: few
j_gene: TRBJ2-5
d_gene: -

CDR3nt: TGCGCCAGCAGCCAGGGTGGAGTCCAAGAGACCCAGTACTTC
CDR3aa: CASSQGGVQETQYF
v_gene: TRBV5-1
abundance: -
j_gene: TRBJ2-5
d_gene: -

CDR3nt: TGTGCCAGCAGTTACATTGGGAGTAGCAATCAGCCCCAGCATTTT
CDR3aa: CASSYIGSSNQPQHF
v_gene: TRBV6-2/TRBV6-3
abundance: -
j_gene: TRBJ1-5
d_gene: -

CDR3nt: TGTGCCACCAGCTCACGGGGCAATCAGCCCCAGCATTTT
CDR3aa: CATSSRGNQPQHF
v_gene: TRBV15
abundance: -
j_gene: TRBJ1-5
d_gene: -

CDR3nt: TGTGCCAGCAGCTTAGTAGTAGCGGACACCCGCAATAAAAACATTCAGTACTTC
CDR3aa: CASSLVVADTRNKNIQYF
v_gene: TRBV11-2
abundance: -
j_gene: TRBJ2-4
d_gene: -

CDR3nt: TGTGCCAGCAGCCCCCTGACTTCTGTCGGCACAGATACGCAGTATTTT
CDR3aa: CASSPLTSVGTDTQYF
v_gene: TRBV7-6
abundance: -
j_gene: TRBJ2-3
d_gene: -

CDR3nt: TGTGCCAGCAGTTTTAGGCAGGGGAATGGCTACACCTTC
CDR3aa: CASSFRQGNGYTF
v_gene: TRBV12-3/TRBV12-4
abundance: -
j_gene: TRBJ1-2
d_gene: -

CDR3nt: TGTGCCAGTAGCATTTGGACCAAGGGGGCGAACGGGGAGCTGTTTTTT
CDR3aa: CASSIWTKGANGELFF
v_gene: TRBV19
abundance: -
j_gene: TRBJ2-2
d_gene: TRBD1

CDR3nt: TGTGCCAGCAGCCAAGGTCATGAAGCTTTCTTT
CDR3aa: CASSQGHEAFF
v_gene: TRBV3-1/TRBV3-2
abundance: -
j_gene: TRBJ1-1
d_gene: -

CDR3nt: TGTGCCAGCAGCTTGGCCCGGGGGGGCGGAAGCTGGGGGGCCCAAGAGACCCAGTACTTC
CDR3aa: CASSLARGGGSWGAQETQYF
v_gene: TRBV5-8
abundance: -
j_gene: TRBJ2-5
d_gene: TRBD2

CDR3nt: TGTGCCATCAGTGAGTCGAACAGGGACACCGGGGAGCTGTTTTTT
CDR3aa: CAISESNRDTGELFF
v_gene: TRBV10-3
abundance: once
j_gene: TRBJ2-2
d_gene: -

CDR3nt: TGTGCCAGTAGTTTTGACAGGGCGTATGGCTACACCTTC
CDR3aa: CASSFDRAYGYTF
v_gene: TRBV19
abundance: -
j_gene: TRBJ1-2
d_gene: TRBD1

CDR3nt: TGTGCCAGTAGTAACGCCGTAGGCAGAGGCTACGAGCAGTACTTC
CDR3aa: CASSNAVGRGYEQYF
v_gene: TRBV19
abundance: -
j_gene: TRBJ2-7
d_gene: -

CDR3nt: TGTGCCATCAGGGACCCGGGACAGAGGAACACTGAAGCTTTCTTT
CDR3aa: CAIRDPGQRNTEAFF
v_gene: TRBV10-3
abundance: -
j_gene: TRBJ1-1
d_gene: TRBD1

CDR3nt: TGTGCCAGCAGCGTAGCTACAGGGACATACTACAATGAGCAGTTCTTC
CDR3aa: CASSVATGTYYNEQFF
v_gene: TRBV9
abundance: -
j_gene: TRBJ2-1
d_gene: -

CDR3nt: TGTGCCAGCTCACCAAGTCCAACAGGGGGCCGGAACTATGGCTACACCTTC
CDR3aa: CASSPSPTGGRNYGYTF
v_gene: TRBV18
abundance: -
j_gene: TRBJ1-2
d_gene: TRBD1

CDR3nt: TGTGCCAGCAGCTTCGGCGGGGGTGCTGAGACCCAGTACTTC
CDR3aa: CASSFGGGAETQYF
v_gene: TRBV7-2
abundance: -
j_gene: TRBJ2-5
d_gene: TRBD2

CDR3nt: TGTGCCAGCAGTAAGGGCCGGGACAGCTACGAGCAGTACTTC
CDR3aa: CASSKGRDSYEQYF
v_gene: TRBV6-5
abundance: -
j_gene: TRBJ2-7
d_gene: TRBD1

CDR3nt: TGTGCCAGCAGCTTAGCTTTTGGGACAGCCAACACTGAAGCTTTCTTT
CDR3aa: CASSLAFGTANTEAFF
v_gene: TRBV11-2
abundance: -
j_gene: TRBJ1-1
d_gene: TRBD1

CDR3nt: TGTGCCAGCAGTAGGGGATCTTACGGTGAAGCTTTCTTT
CDR3aa: CASSRGSYGEAFF
v_gene: TRBV27
abundance: -
j_gene: TRBJ1-1
d_gene: -

CDR3nt: TGTGCCTGGAGTGTACTGGTTGACGGGGAGCTGTTTTTT
CDR3aa: CAWSVLVDGELFF
v_gene: TRBV30
abundance: -
j_gene: TRBJ2-2
d_gene: -

CDR3nt: TGCAGCGTTGAAGATGCTGGCGGGTACACCAAAAACATTCAGTACTTC
CDR3aa: CSVEDAGGYTKNIQYF
v_gene: TRBV29-1
abundance: -
j_gene: TRBJ2-4
d_gene: -

CDR3nt: TGTGCCAGCAGCTTAGAAGGGGGCAAAAACATTCAGTACTTC
CDR3aa: CASSLEGGKNIQYF
v_gene: TRBV7-9
abundance: -
j_gene: TRBJ2-4
d_gene: -

CDR3nt: TGTGCCAGCAGTGAAACAGTTCAGGGGGGAGCCCAGCATTTT
CDR3aa: CASSETVQGGAQHF
v_gene: TRBV2
abundance: -
j_gene: TRBJ1-5
d_gene: TRBD1

CDR3nt: TGTGCCAGCAGAGGGGCGGCTTCACCCCTCCACTTT
CDR3aa: CASRGAASPLHF
v_gene: TRBV27
abundance: -
j_gene: TRBJ1-6
d_gene: -

CDR3nt: TGTGCCAGCAGCGAGATGGGACAGGGCCAAGAGACCCAGTACTTC
CDR3aa: CASSEMGQGQETQYF
v_gene: TRBV7-3
abundance: -
j_gene: TRBJ2-5
d_gene: TRBD1

CDR3nt: TGCGCCAGCAGCTTGCTATTGGGGACAGGGGATGGCTACACCTTC
CDR3aa: CASSLLLGTGDGYTF
v_gene: TRBV5-1
abundance: -
j_gene: TRBJ1-2
d_gene: TRBD1

CDR3nt: TGTGCCAGCAGCTATGACAGGACGAACACTGAAGCTTTCTTT
CDR3aa: CASSYDRTNTEAFF
v_gene: TRBV4-2
abundance: -
j_gene: TRBJ1-1
d_gene: -